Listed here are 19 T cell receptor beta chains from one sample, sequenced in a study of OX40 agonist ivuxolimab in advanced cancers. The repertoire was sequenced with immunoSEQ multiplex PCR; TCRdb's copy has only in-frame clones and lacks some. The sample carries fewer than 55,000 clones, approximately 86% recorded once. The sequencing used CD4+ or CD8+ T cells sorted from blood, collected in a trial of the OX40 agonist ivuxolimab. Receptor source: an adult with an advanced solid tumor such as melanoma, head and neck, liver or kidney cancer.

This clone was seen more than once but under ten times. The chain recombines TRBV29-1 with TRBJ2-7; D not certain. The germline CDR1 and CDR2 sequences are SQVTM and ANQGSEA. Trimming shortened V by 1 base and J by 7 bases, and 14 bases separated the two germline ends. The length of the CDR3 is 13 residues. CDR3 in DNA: TGCAGCGTTGAAGGTGGGGAAGGTGGGGAGCAGTACTTC. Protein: CSVEGGEGGEQYF.

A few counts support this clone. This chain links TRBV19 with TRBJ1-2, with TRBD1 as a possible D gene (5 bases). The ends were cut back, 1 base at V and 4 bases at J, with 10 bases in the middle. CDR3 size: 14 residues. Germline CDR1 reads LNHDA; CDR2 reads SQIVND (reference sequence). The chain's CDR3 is CASSIGGDGYGYTF. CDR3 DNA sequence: TGTGCCAGTAGTATAGGTGGGGACGGCTATGGCTACACCTTC.

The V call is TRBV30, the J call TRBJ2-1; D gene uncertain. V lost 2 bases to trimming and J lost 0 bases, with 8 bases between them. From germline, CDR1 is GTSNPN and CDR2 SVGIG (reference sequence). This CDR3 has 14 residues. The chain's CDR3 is CAWSLLSSYNEQFF. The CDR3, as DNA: TGTGCCTGGAGTCTTCTGAGCTCCTACAATGAGCAGTTCTTC.

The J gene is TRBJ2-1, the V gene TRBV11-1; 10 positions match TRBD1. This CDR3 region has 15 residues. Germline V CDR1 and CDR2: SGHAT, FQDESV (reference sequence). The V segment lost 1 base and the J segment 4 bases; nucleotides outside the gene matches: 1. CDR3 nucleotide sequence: TGTGCCAGCAGCTTAGGGACAGGGGGATACAATGAGCAGTTCTTC. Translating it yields CASSLGTGGYNEQFF.

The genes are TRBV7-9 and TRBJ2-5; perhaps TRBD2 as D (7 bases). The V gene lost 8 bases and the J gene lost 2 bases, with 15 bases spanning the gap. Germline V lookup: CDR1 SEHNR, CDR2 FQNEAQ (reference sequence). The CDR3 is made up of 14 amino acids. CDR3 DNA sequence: TGTGCCAGCCGCCGAGAGGGGGGGCAAGAGACCCAGTACTTC. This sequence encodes CASRREGGQETQYF.

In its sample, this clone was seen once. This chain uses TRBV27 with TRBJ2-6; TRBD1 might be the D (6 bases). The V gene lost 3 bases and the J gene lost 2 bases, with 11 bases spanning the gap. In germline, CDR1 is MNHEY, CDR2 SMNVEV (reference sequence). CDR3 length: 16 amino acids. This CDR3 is CASSFQGSAGANVLTF. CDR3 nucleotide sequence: TGTGCCAGCAGTTTTCAGGGGAGTGCTGGGGCCAACGTCCTGACTTTC.

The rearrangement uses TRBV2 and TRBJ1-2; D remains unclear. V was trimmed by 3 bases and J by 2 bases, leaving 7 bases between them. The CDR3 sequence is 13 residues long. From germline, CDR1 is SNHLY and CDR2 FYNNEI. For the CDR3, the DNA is TGTGCCAGCAGTGATTTGGGGAACTATGGCTACACCTTC. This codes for CASSDLGNYGYTF.

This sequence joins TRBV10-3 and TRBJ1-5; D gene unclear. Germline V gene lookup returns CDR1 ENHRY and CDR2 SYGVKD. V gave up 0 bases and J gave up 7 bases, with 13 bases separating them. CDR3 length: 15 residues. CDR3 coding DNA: TGTGCCATCAGTGAGTCGATTAGAGTAGCACAGCCCCAGCATTTT. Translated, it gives CAISESIRVAQPQHF.

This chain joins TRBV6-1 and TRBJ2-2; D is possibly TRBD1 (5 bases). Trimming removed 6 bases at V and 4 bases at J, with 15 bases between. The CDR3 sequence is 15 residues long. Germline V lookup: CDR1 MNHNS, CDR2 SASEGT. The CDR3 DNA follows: TGTGCCAGCAGCCATAGACAGACGAGCACCGGGGAGCTGTTTTTT. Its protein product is CASSHRQTSTGELFF.

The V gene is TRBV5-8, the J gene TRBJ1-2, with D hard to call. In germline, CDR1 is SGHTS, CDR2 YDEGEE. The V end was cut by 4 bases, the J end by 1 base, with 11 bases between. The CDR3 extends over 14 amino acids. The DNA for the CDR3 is TGTGCCAGCAGCCCATGGGATTTTAACTATGGCTACACCTTC. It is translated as CASSPWDFNYGYTF. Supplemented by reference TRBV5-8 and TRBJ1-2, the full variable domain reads EAGVTQSPTHLIKTRGQQATLRCSPISGHTSVYWYQQALGLGLQFLLWYDEGEERNRGNFPPRFSGRQFPNYSSELNVNALELEDSALYLCASSPWDFNYGYTFGSGTRLTVV.

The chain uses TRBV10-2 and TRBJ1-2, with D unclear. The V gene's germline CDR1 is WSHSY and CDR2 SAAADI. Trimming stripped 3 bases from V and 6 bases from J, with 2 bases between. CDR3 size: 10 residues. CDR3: CASSDDGYTF. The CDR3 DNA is TGCGCCAGCAGTGATGATGGCTACACCTTC.

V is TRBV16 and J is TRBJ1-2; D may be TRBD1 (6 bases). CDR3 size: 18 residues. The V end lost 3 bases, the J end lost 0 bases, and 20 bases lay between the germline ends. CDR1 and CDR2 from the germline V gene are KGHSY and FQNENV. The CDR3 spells CASSQSNRADLPNYGYTF. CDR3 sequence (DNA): TGTGCCAGCAGCCAGTCTAACAGGGCCGACCTCCCTAACTATGGCTACACCTTC.

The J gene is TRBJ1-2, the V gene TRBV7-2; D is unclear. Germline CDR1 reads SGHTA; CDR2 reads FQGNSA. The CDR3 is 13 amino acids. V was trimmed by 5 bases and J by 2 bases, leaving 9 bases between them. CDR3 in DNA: TGTGCCAGCAGCCGGGCAGCGAACTATGGCTACACCTTC. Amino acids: CASSRAANYGYTF.

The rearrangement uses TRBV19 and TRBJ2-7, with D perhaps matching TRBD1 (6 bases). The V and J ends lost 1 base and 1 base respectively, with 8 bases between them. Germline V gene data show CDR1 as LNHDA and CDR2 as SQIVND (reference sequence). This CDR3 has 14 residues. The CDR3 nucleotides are TGTGCCAGTAGTATAGGCCAGGGGTCCTACGAGCAGTACTTC. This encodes CASSIGQGSYEQYF.

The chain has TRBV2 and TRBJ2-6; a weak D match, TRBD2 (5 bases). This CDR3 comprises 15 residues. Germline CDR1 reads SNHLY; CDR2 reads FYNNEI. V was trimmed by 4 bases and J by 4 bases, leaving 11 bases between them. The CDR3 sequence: CASSVWGAGANVLTF. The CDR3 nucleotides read TGTGCCAGCAGTGTCTGGGGAGCAGGGGCCAACGTCCTGACTTTC.

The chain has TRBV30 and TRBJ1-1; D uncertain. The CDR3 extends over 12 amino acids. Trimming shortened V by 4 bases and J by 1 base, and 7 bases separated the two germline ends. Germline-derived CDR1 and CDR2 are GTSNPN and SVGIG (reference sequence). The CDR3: CAWTDANTEAFF. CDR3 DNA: TGTGCCTGGACAGATGCGAACACTGAAGCTTTCTTT.

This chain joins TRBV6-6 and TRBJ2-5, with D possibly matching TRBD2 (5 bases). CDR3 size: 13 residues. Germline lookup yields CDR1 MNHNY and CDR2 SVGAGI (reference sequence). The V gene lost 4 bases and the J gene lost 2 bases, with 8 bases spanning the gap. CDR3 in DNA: TGTGCCAGCAGTTCGGACTCACAAGAGACCCAGTACTTC. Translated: CASSSDSQETQYF.

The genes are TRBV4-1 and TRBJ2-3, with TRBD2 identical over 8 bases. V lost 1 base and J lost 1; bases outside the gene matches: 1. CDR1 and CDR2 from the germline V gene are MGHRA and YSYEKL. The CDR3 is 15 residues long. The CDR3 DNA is TGCGCCAGCAGCCAAGTACTAGCGGGCACAGATACGCAGTATTTT. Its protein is CASSQVLAGTDTQYF.

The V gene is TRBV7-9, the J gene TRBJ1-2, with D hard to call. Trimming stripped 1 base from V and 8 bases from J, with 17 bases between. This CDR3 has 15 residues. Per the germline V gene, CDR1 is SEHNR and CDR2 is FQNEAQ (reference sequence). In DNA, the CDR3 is TGTGCCAGCAGCTTAGTCGGGCAGCCCTTGAGCGGCTACACCTTC. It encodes CASSLVGQPLSGYTF.